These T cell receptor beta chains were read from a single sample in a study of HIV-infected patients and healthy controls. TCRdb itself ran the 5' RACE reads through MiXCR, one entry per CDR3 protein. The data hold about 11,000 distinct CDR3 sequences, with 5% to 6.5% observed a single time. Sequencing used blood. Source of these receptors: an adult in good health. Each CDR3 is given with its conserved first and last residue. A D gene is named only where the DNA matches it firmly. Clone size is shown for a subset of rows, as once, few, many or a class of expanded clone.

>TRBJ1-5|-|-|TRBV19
CASSPLRGRGNQPQHF
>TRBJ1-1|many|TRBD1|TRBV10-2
CASSPGQLVNTEAFF
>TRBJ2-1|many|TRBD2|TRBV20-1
CSAPRGGGNEQFF
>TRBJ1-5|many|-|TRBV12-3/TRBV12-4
CASSLPGNQPQHF
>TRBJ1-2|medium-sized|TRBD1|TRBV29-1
CSVESSRQGGGYTF
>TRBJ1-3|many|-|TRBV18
CASSPVDTGNTIYF
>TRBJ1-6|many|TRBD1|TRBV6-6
CASNLDRGRSPLHF
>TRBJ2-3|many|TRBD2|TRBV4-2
CASSRTSGGAGRDTQYF
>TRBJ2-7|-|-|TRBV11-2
CASSPRSVEQYF
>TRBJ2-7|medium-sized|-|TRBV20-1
CSARVSDYEQYF
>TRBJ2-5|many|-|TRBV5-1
CASSLARGNKETQYF
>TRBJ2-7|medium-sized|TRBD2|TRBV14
CASSHEPTASGVPNEQYF
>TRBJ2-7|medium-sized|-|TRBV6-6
CASSYERSSYEQYF
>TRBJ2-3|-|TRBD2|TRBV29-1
CSVERGGTDTQYF
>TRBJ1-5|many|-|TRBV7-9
CASSVPGLNQPQHF
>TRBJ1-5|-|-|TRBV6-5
CASSHRGNQPQHF